A single TCR beta chain is shown here with its context. From germline, CDR1 is SGHVS and CDR2 FQNEAQ. This CDR3 is 14 amino acids long. J gave up 6 bases and V 5 bases, and 9 bases lay outside the gene matches. Seattle's enrolled individuals joined amid active infection and were then monitored longitudinally. Clones were sequenced by immunoSEQ multiplex PCR, and TCRdb holds only the in-frame ones, with some missing. Of 440,000 or so clones listed, approximately 91% are singletons. The sample comes from a study of blood T cell repertoires in COVID-19. The clonotype comes from a woman in her thirties or forties with COVID-19, enrolled during active disease. Sequencing used peripheral blood. V and J are TRBV7-8 and TRBJ1-1, with 7 bases identical to TRBD1. As DNA, the CDR3 is TGTGCCAGCAGCCCCCAGTTAGGACAGGCTGAAGCTTTCTTT. As protein: CASSPQLGQAEAFF. The full variable domain, with the rest looked up from reference TRBV7-8 and TRBJ1-1, is GAGVSQSPRYKVAKRGQDVALRCDPISGHVSLFWYQQALGQGPEFLTYFQNEAQLDKSGLPSDRFFAERPEGSVSTLKIQRTQQEDSAVYLCASSPQLGQAEAFFGQGTRLTVV.